The 26 T cell receptor beta chains below come from one sample, sequenced in a study of type 1 regulatory T cells. Their recognized antigens are unknown. TCRdb recomputed calls from the reads with MiXCR, one row per CDR3 protein. The sample includes fewer than 25,000 distinct CDR3 sequences, approximately 77% seen only once; the top ten take roughly 13%. The sequencing input was cultured T cells, either the whole culture or a sorted T cell fraction (not recorded which). The subset was: Tr1-enriched cell product generated in vitro against host alloantigens. The receptors derive from a human donor in good health.

The chain is built from TRBV10-1 and TRBJ2-1; TRBD2 matches at 7 bases. CDR1 is WNHNN and CDR2 is SYGVQD in the germline V gene (reference sequence). This CDR3 region has 14 residues. V lost 6 bases, J lost 2 bases, and 4 bases stayed unmatched. The chain's CDR3 is CASSSGTTYNEQFF. CDR3 nucleotides: TGCGCCAGCAGCTCCGGGACTACCTACAATGAGCAGTTCTTC.

The chain couples TRBV9 to TRBJ2-6; D ambiguous. V lost 4 bases, J lost 4 bases, and 9 bases lay in between. CDR1 and CDR2 from the germline V gene are SGDLS and YYNGEE. The CDR3 covers 14 residues. The CDR3 bases are TGTGCCAGCAGCTCCTGGACCGGGGCCAACGTCCTGACTTTC. Encoded protein: CASSSWTGANVLTF.

The chain couples TRBV6-2 or TRBV6-3 to TRBJ2-2; D uncertain. From germline, CDR1 is MNHEY and CDR2 SVGEGT. With 2 bases removed from V and 2 bases from J, the gap between germline ends came to 21 bases. CDR3 length: 19 amino acids. CDR3 sequence (DNA): TGTGCCAGCAGTTACCCTAACGACCCCGTCGACTTTAACACCGGGGAGCTGTTTTTT. This gives the protein CASSYPNDPVDFNTGELFF.

This clonotype was detected a few times. The chain combines TRBV11-3 with TRBJ2-2; D might be TRBD2 (6 bases). Germline V gene sequence: CDR1 SGHNT, CDR2 YENEEA. V was trimmed by 0 bases and J by 4 bases, leaving 15 bases between them. CDR3 length: 17 residues. CDR3 sequence: CASSLDGAGNPTGELFF. CDR3 nucleotides: TGTGCCAGCAGCTTAGACGGTGCGGGGAATCCCACCGGGGAGCTGTTTTTT.

This chain connects TRBV6-2 or TRBV6-3 to TRBJ2-1, with 8 positions matching TRBD2. Germline trimming cut 6 bases from V and 5 bases from J; bases unmatched to any gene: 6. This CDR3 contains 14 residues. In germline, CDR1 is MNHEY, CDR2 SVGEGT. CDR3 residues: CASRPGGGNNEQFF. The CDR3 bases are TGTGCCAGCAGACCGGGGGGGGGTAACAATGAGCAGTTCTTC.

The gene calls are TRBV14 and TRBJ1-1; D might be TRBD1 (5 bases). Trimming took off 0 bases at V and 4 bases at J, with 9 bases between the two ends. The CDR3 runs to 14 residues. CDR1 is SGHDN, CDR2 FVKESK, per germline. The CDR3 here is CASSQDRARTEAFF. The DNA of the CDR3 is TGTGCCAGCAGCCAAGACAGGGCGCGCACTGAAGCTTTCTTT.

V usage is TRBV10-3 and J usage is TRBJ1-2, with 10 bases that match TRBD1. Trimming removed 7 bases from V and 4 bases from J; junction bases left unmatched: 9. This CDR3 region has 15 residues. CDR1 ENHRY and CDR2 SYGVKD come from the germline V gene. The CDR3: CAITTTGGFSYGYTF. CDR3 sequence (DNA): TGTGCCATCACCACGACAGGGGGCTTTTCCTATGGCTACACCTTC.

The chain uses TRBV20-1 and TRBJ1-5; D gene unclear. Trimming removed 4 bases at V and 5 bases at J, with 9 bases between. The length of the CDR3 is 12 residues. The germline V gene has CDR1 DFQATT and CDR2 SNEGSKA (reference sequence). This chain's CDR3 is CSAINRDQPQHF. Here the CDR3 DNA reads TGCAGTGCTATAAACCGCGATCAGCCCCAGCATTTT.

The rearrangement links TRBV7-2 to TRBJ2-2, with 7 bases fitting TRBD1. Germline CDR1 SGHTA, CDR2 FQGNSA. V lost 5 bases to trimming and J lost 7 bases; unmatched junction nucleotides: 10. This CDR3 region has 15 residues. CDR3 DNA sequence: TGTGCCAGCAGCGGTCGAACAGGGGCGGGCGGGGAGCTGTTTTTT. Its translation is CASSGRTGAGGELFF. Together with reference TRBV7-2 and TRBJ2-2, the CDR3 gives the full variable domain: GAGVSQSPSNKVTEKGKDVELRCDPISGHTALYWYRQSLGQGLEFLIYFQGNSAPDKSGLPSDRFSAERTGGSVSTLTIQRTQQEDSAVYLCASSGRTGAGGELFFGEGSRLTVL.

The V gene is TRBV5-1, the J gene TRBJ2-5, with a possible D match to TRBD2 (7 bases). The CDR3 length is 16 residues. With 4 bases removed from V and 5 bases from J, the gap between germline ends came to 21 bases. Germline V gene sequence: CDR1 SGHRS, CDR2 YFSETQ. The CDR3 sequence is CASSPRDIPGGETQYF. CDR3 nucleotides: TGCGCCAGCAGCCCAAGGGACATCCCCGGGGGGGAGACCCAGTACTTC.

This clonotype was seen only a few times. The chain links TRBV18 to TRBJ2-5; D gene uncertain. The CDR3 contains 14 residues. Trimming left V 1 base short and J 5 bases short, with 11 bases between. Looked up from germline, CDR1 is KGHSH and CDR2 is LQKENI. The CDR3 bases are TGTGCCAGCTCACCACTCCCGAGTGGGGAGACCCAGTACTTC. It yields the protein CASSPLPSGETQYF. Based on the CDR3 plus reference TRBV18 and TRBJ2-5, the full variable domain is NAGVMQNPRHLVRRRGQEARLRCSPMKGHSHVYWYRQLPEEGLKFMVYLQKENIIDESGMPKERFSAEFPKEGPSILRIQQVVRGDSAAYFCASSPLPSGETQYFGPGTRLLVL.

A few counts support this clonotype. The V call is TRBV7-2, the J call TRBJ1-5; D gene ambiguous. The V gene lost 4 bases and the J gene lost 6 bases, with 16 bases spanning the gap. This CDR3 has 15 amino acids. Germline values: CDR1 SGHTA, CDR2 FQGNSA. CDR3 region: CASSSSWGGLQPQHF. In DNA, the CDR3 is TGTGCCAGCAGCTCTTCCTGGGGTGGGCTTCAGCCCCAGCATTTT.

Only one count was recorded for this clonotype. The chain is built from TRBV5-1 and TRBJ1-2; no clear D. CDR1 and CDR2 (germline): SGHRS, YFSETQ. V was shortened by 0 bases and J by 8 bases, with 14 bases between the two germline ends. The CDR3 is made up of 14 amino acids. The CDR3 sequence is CASSLVRGPGGYTF. The CDR3 DNA is TGCGCCAGCAGCTTGGTTCGGGGTCCCGGGGGCTACACCTTC.

J is TRBJ1-4 and V is TRBV5-1; 10 bases are shared with TRBD1. With V trimmed by 4 bases and J by 4 bases, 10 bases remained unmatched. Germline CDR1 reads SGHRS; CDR2 reads YFSETQ. The CDR3 has 17 amino acids. The CDR3 coding sequence is TGCGCCAGCAGCCCTGGACAGGGGGTGCAGGGTAATGAAAAACTGTTTTTT. This encodes CASSPGQGVQGNEKLFF.

The V gene is TRBV14, the J gene TRBJ2-4; D gene uncertain. With 5 bases removed from V and 7 bases from J, the gap between germline ends came to 9 bases. Germline V lookup: CDR1 SGHDN, CDR2 FVKESK. The length of the CDR3 is 12 residues. The DNA of the CDR3 is TGTGCCAGCAGCTTCACTGGGAACATTCAGTACTTC. It translates to CASSFTGNIQYF.

CDR3 in amino acids: CASSLGGPLDTGELFF. The DNA for the CDR3 is TGTGCCAGCAGCTTAGGGGGGCCCCTCGACACCGGGGAGCTGTTTTTT. The gene calls are TRBV7-9 and TRBJ2-2; TRBD1 might be the D (6 bases). Trimming shortened V by 1 base and J by 3 bases, and 12 bases separated the two germline ends. The CDR3 has 16 amino acids. CDR1 is SEHNR and CDR2 is FQNEAQ in the germline V gene (reference sequence).

This clonotype qualifies as medium-sized. The chain carries TRBV7-2 and TRBJ2-3; 7 nucleotides line up with TRBD1. Germline CDR1 SGHTA, CDR2 FQGNSA. The length of the CDR3 is 15 residues. V trimming: 5 bases; J trimming: 3 bases; junction bases outside the gene matches: 8. CDR3 bases: TGTGCCAGCAGCCGAACAGGGGTTTGGACAGATACGCAGTATTTT. Translating gives CASSRTGVWTDTQYF.

This rearrangement joins TRBV29-1 to TRBJ1-2, with 8 nucleotides matching TRBD1. The CDR3 has 13 residues. Germline V lookup: CDR1 SQVTM, CDR2 ANQGSEA. V trimming: 7 bases; J trimming: 5 bases; junction bases outside the gene matches: 9. CDR3 nucleotide sequence: TGCAGCGCCCTGGGACAGGAGATTTATGGCTACACCTTC. Its protein is CSALGQEIYGYTF.

This clonotype was seen more than once but under ten times. The chain recombines TRBV7-2 with TRBJ1-3; D is ambiguous. Germline V gene data show CDR1 as SGHTA and CDR2 as FQGNSA. The CDR3 totals 14 residues. Trimming removed 5 bases at V and 0 bases at J, with 8 bases between. CDR3 protein: CASSATFSGNTIYF. In DNA form, the CDR3 reads TGTGCCAGCAGCGCGACATTCTCTGGAAACACCATATATTTT.

Only one count was recorded for this clonotype. The chain carries TRBV20-1 and TRBJ2-1; the D gene is possibly TRBD2 (6 bases). V lost 1 base to trimming and J lost 6 bases, with 13 bases between them. Germline CDR1 DFQATT, CDR2 SNEGSKA (reference sequence). The CDR3 has 14 residues. Here the CDR3 DNA reads TGCAGTGCTAGAGTTGGAGGGGTGGCCAATGAGCAGTTCTTC. It codes for CSARVGGVANEQFF.

This clonotype was observed a handful of times. The rearrangement joins TRBV11-2 to TRBJ2-3, with TRBD2 matching 7 bases. V lost 2 bases, J lost 0 bases, and 8 bases stayed unmatched. The V gene's germline CDR1 is SGHAT and CDR2 FQNNGV. This CDR3 comprises 17 residues. CDR3 nucleotide sequence: TGTGCCAGCAGCTTAATCGGAGCGGGGCTAAGCACAGATACGCAGTATTTT. This sequence encodes CASSLIGAGLSTDTQYF.

This chain connects TRBV10-3 to TRBJ2-2, with a tentative D call TRBD1 (6 bases). CDR1 and CDR2 (germline): ENHRY, SYGVKD. The V and J ends lost 0 bases and 3 bases respectively, with 23 bases between them. The CDR3 has 20 amino acids. CDR3 residues: CAISESQMRLGRGYTGELFF. In nucleotides, the CDR3 is TGTGCCATCAGTGAGTCGCAGATGAGGTTGGGCAGGGGATACACCGGGGAGCTGTTTTTT.

This clonotype occurred a few times. The chain uses TRBV19 and TRBJ2-4; D is perhaps TRBD2 (6 bases). V was trimmed by 4 bases and J by 1 base, leaving 14 bases between them. CDR1 and CDR2 (germline): LNHDA, SQIVND (reference sequence). The CDR3 has 16 amino acids. CDR3 sequence: CASSNRLGSAKNIQYF. The CDR3, as DNA: TGTGCCAGTAGTAATCGACTAGGTAGTGCCAAAAACATTCAGTACTTC. Full variable domain (remainder filled in from reference TRBV19 and TRBJ2-4): DGGITQSPKYLFRKEGQNVTLSCEQNLNHDAMYWYRQDPGQGLRLIYYSQIVNDFQKGDIAEGYSVSREKKESFPLTVTSAQKNPTAFYLCASSNRLGSAKNIQYFGAGTRLSVL.

V gene TRBV7-2 combines with J gene TRBJ1-1; tentatively, D is TRBD1 (6 bases). The V gene's germline CDR1 is SGHTA and CDR2 FQGNSA. The CDR3 totals 16 residues. The V gene lost 0 bases and the J gene lost 5 bases, with 16 bases spanning the gap. In nucleotides, the CDR3 is TGTGCCAGCAGCTTAGCAGGGCTCAGGGGTGGGACTGAAGCTTTCTTT. Translation: CASSLAGLRGGTEAFF. Full variable domain (remainder filled in from reference TRBV7-2 and TRBJ1-1): GAGVSQSPSNKVTEKGKDVELRCDPISGHTALYWYRQSLGQGLEFLIYFQGNSAPDKSGLPSDRFSAERTGGSVSTLTIQRTQQEDSAVYLCASSLAGLRGGTEAFFGQGTRLTVV.

V usage is TRBV29-1 and J usage is TRBJ2-5; D call uncertain. V was pared by 7 bases and J by 5 bases, with 14 bases between. The CDR3 runs to 12 residues. The V gene's germline CDR1 is SQVTM and CDR2 ANQGSEA. The CDR3 coding sequence is TGCAGCGCCGCTTCCGTTGCGGAGACCCAGTACTTC. It specifies CSAASVAETQYF. The full variable domain, completed using reference TRBV29-1 and TRBJ2-5, is SAVISQKPSRDICQRGTSLTIQCQVDSQVTMMFWYRQQPGQSLTLIATANQGSEATYESGFVIDKFPISRPNLTFSTLTVSNMSPEDSSIYLCSAASVAETQYFGPGTRLLVL.

The rearrangement links TRBV7-2 to TRBJ1-5, with no clear D. The CDR3 spans 15 residues. With 4 bases removed from V and 0 bases from J, the gap between germline ends came to 10 bases. The V gene's germline CDR1 is SGHTA and CDR2 FQGNSA. CDR3: CASSYGGYSNQPQHF. The DNA for the CDR3 is TGTGCCAGCAGCTACGGAGGCTATAGCAATCAGCCCCAGCATTTT.